This T cell receptor (beta chain) is from a study of identical twins. MiXCR, run by TCRdb on the 5' RACE reads, gives a single entry per CDR3 protein. The table lists some 600,000 distinct CDR3 sequences, about 7.1% of them singletons. The table lists this clonotype with a few counts. V gave up 1 base and J gave up 0 bases, with 14 bases separating them. Germline lookup yields CDR1 SGDLS and CDR2 YYNGEE. The CDR3 is 18 amino acids. These sequences were also reported in another study, on yellow fever vaccine responses in identical twins.

This chain links TRBV9 with TRBJ2-6, with TRBD2 as a possible D gene (7 bases). Sequences were obtained from PBMCs. This receptor was taken from a young woman in good health. CDR3 in amino acids: CASSVLGRGASGANVLTF. The CDR3 coding sequence is TGTGCCAGCAGCGTATTGGGGAGGGGGGCCTCTGGGGCCAACGTCCTGACTTTC.